This TCR beta chain is from a study of blood T cell repertoires in COVID-19. Study overall: Italy, Spain and the United States were the sources of the convalescent and acute COVID-19 samples. T cells, B-cell-depleted T cells, or PBMCs supplied cDNA or gDNA.

Germline CDR1 and CDR2: SGHRS and YFSETQ. This CDR3 contains 15 residues. V dropped 0 bases and J dropped 1 base, with 7 bases sitting between them. Original processing notes: For nucleated cells, counts were estimated from reference gene primer amplification. Sequencing was performed with immunoSEQ multiplex PCR; in TCRdb, only in-frame clones are kept and a portion is missing. The V and J calls and clone size are taken from that table; D and trimming were inferred from the DNA. The profile shows 250,000 to 300,000 clones, over 75% of them singletons. This clonotype originated in a woman aged 25 to 39 with acute or convalescent COVID-19. The specimen sequenced was peripheral blood. This chain uses TRBV5-1 with TRBJ2-2; D unclear. CDR3 sequence reads: CASSLDPVNTGELFF. The CDR3 DNA reads as TGCGCCAGCAGCTTGGATCCAGTGAACACCGGGGAGCTGTTTTTT.